This T cell receptor beta chain originates from a study of blood T cell repertoires in COVID-19. On the study more broadly: Specimens from acute and convalescent COVID-19 originated in the United States, Italy and Spain. PBMCs, B-cell-depleted T cells, or T cells were the source of the cDNA or gDNA that made up the material.

The CDR3 covers 12 residues. V was trimmed by 8 bases and J by 5 bases, leaving 10 bases between them. Authors' data handling: Amplification from reference gene primers served as the basis for estimated nucleated cell counts. Assay: immunoSEQ multiplex PCR; the TCRdb copy retains only in-frame clones and omits some. V, J and clone size are those of that table, while D and trimming were read from the DNA. The data show under 250,000 clones, with around four fifths seen just once and around 2.6% held by the top ten. The sequencing input was peripheral blood. The TCR was taken from a woman aged 65 to 85 with active or convalescent COVID-19. The V gene is TRBV12-3 or TRBV12-4, the J gene TRBJ1-5; unclear D gene. CDR3 region: CASRGPDQPQHF. The CDR3 nucleotides are TGTGCCAGCCGGGGTCCGGATCAGCCCCAGCATTTT.